This record looks at one TCR beta chain sequence and its context. CDR1 and CDR2 from the germline V gene are SGHNT and YYREEE (reference sequence). The CDR3 extends over 17 amino acids. V lost 4 bases, J lost 6 bases, and 22 bases lay in between. The sample belongs to a study of cytomegalovirus exposure and HLA in healthy donors. The PCR contained 60 Vbeta and 13 Jbeta primers. Libraries were prepared by immunoSEQ multiplex PCR; TCRdb keeps only in-frame clonotypes and omits some of them. The sample shows roughly 190,000 clones, 70% to 80% of them seen only once. The sequence was collected from a woman aged 30 to 39 in good health and CMV-seropositive. The chain has TRBV5-4 and TRBJ1-4, with D uncertain. The sample consisted of PBMCs. The CDR3 reads CASSRMGVAGGDEKLFF. The CDR3 bases are TGTGCCAGCAGCCGGATGGGAGTGGCCGGTGGGGATGAAAAACTGTTTTTT.